The rows below give T cell receptor beta chains drawn from one sample of a study of cytomegalovirus exposure and HLA in healthy donors. Clones were sequenced by immunoSEQ multiplex PCR, and TCRdb holds only the in-frame ones, with some missing. The profile shows some 100,000 clones, approximately 72% of them singletons. Sequencing was performed on PBMCs. Receptors were obtained from a woman in her 70s in good health and CMV-seropositive. CDR3s include the opening cysteine and the closing phenylalanine or tryptophan. D genes are given only for firm matches. Clone size is stated in some rows and not others, as once, few, many or a class when expanded.

v_gene,abundance,d_gene,j_gene,CDR3nt,CDR3aa
TRBV11-2,-,-,TRBJ1-6,TGTGCCAGCAGCTTAGAGGCTGTATTTAATTCACCCCTCCACTTT,CASSLEAVFNSPLHF
TRBV11-2,-,-,TRBJ2-3,TGTGCCAGCAGCTTAAGGCCTGCACTAGCAGTCACAGATACGCAGTATTTT,CASSLRPALAVTDTQYF
TRBV10-3,few,TRBD2,TRBJ2-1,TGTGCCATCAGTGGTCTAGCGGGGGCATCCAATGAGCAGTTCTTC,CAISGLAGASNEQFF
TRBV5-4,few,TRBD1,TRBJ2-7,TGTGCCAGCAGCCTCAGGGGGCCATCCTACGAGCAGTACTTC,CASSLRGPSYEQYF
TRBV27,-,TRBD1,TRBJ1-6,TGTGCCAGCAGTCCGTGGGACAGGGGTAATTCACCCCTCCACTTT,CASSPWDRGNSPLHF
TRBV11-3,-,TRBD1,TRBJ2-3,TGTGCCAGCAGCCCGACAGGGATCGCAGATACGCAGTATTTT,CASSPTGIADTQYF
TRBV9,-,-,TRBJ2-7,TGTGCCAGCAGTCCTACAACAGACGGTTACGAGCAGTACTTC,CASSPTTDGYEQYF
TRBV2,-,-,TRBJ1-1,TGTGCCAGCAGTCCGGGCCGACAGAGGACTGAAGCTTTCTTT,CASSPGRQRTEAFF
TRBV11-3,-,TRBD1,TRBJ2-2,TGTGCCAGCAGGCTCTGGGGGACAGGTTACACCGGGGAGCTGTTTTTT,CASRLWGTGYTGELFF
TRBV9,few,-,TRBJ2-1,TGTGCCAGCAGCGTAGCTGAGGCGATAGCGATAAGCTCCTACAATGAGCAGTTCTTC,CASSVAEAIAISSYNEQFF
TRBV4-3,once,-,TRBJ1-4,TGCGCCAGCAGCCCCCGGGTGGGGGCAAATGAAAAACTGTTTTTT,CASSPRVGANEKLFF
TRBV27,-,TRBD1,TRBJ1-5,TGTGCCAGCAGTCAAGGGACAGGGGTAAGCAATCAGCCCCAGCATTTT,CASSQGTGVSNQPQHF
TRBV7-8,-,TRBD2,TRBJ2-3,TGTGCCAGCAGCTTCGGGGGGATCACAGATACGCAGTATTTT,CASSFGGITDTQYF
TRBV27,-,TRBD1,TRBJ2-2,TGTGCCAGCAGTCTGAACAGGGGGCCCGGGGAGCTGTTTTTT,CASSLNRGPGELFF
TRBV4-2,-,TRBD1,TRBJ2-1,TGTGCCAGCAGCCAAGATGGGACAGGCGGAACCTACAATGAGCAGTTCTTC,CASSQDGTGGTYNEQFF
TRBV7-9,-,TRBD1,TRBJ1-4,TGTGCCAGCAGATCCAGACAGGGCAATAATGAAAAACTGTTTTTT,CASRSRQGNNEKLFF
TRBV5-1,-,-,TRBJ1-2,TGCGCCAGCAGCTTGGAGGCGGAAGGCTACACCTTC,CASSLEAEGYTF
TRBV6-5,-,-,TRBJ1-2,TGTGCCAGCAGTTACTCCGGTGGTTCCTATGGCTACACCTTC,CASSYSGGSYGYTF
TRBV5-4,-,TRBD1,TRBJ2-7,TGTGCCAGCAGCTTGCCGACAGGGCAGTACTACGAGCAGTACTTC,CASSLPTGQYYEQYF
TRBV29-1,-,-,TRBJ1-2,TGCAGCGTGAGGGAAACACTCAGGGAGGACTATGGCTACACCTTC,CSVRETLREDYGYTF
TRBV7-3,-,TRBD2,TRBJ2-5,TGTGCCAGCAGCTTAATAGCGGGGGAAGGAGAGACCCAGTACTTC,CASSLIAGEGETQYF
TRBV7-2,-,TRBD2,TRBJ2-7,TGTGCCAGCAGCTTAACTAGCGGGATTGGAGAGCAGTACTTC,CASSLTSGIGEQYF
TRBV7-8,-,-,TRBJ2-3,TGTGCCAGCAGCCCTCTGACAGGGCCGGAGGGTACGCAGTATTTT,CASSPLTGPEGTQYF
TRBV2,-,TRBD2,TRBJ2-7,TGTGCCAGCGCGGGGAGGGCATACGAGCAGTACTTC,CASAGRAYEQYF
TRBV25-1,-,TRBD1,TRBJ1-6,TGTGCCAGCAGACAGGGGACAGGATCACCCCTCCACTTT,CASRQGTGSPLHF
TRBV14,-,-,TRBJ2-2,TGTGCCAGCAGCCACCGCCGATCAGGGTCCCCCGGGGAGCTGTTTTTT,CASSHRRSGSPGELFF
TRBV6-5,-,TRBD1,TRBJ1-6,TGTGCCAGCAGCCCCGACAGGGGGCTGACACCCCTCCACTTT,CASSPDRGLTPLHF
TRBV27,few,-,TRBJ2-7,TGTGCCAGCAGTCCCCGGGGTAGCGGTTCCTACGAGCAGTACTTC,CASSPRGSGSYEQYF
TRBV6-5,-,TRBD1,TRBJ2-7,TGTGCCAGCAGTTACAGGGGGCGAAGCGAGCAGTACTTC,CASSYRGRSEQYF
TRBV5-1,-,-,TRBJ2-3,TGCGCCAGCAGTAGAACAGGTTCCACAGATACGCAGTATTTT,CASSRTGSTDTQYF
TRBV5-4,-,TRBD1,TRBJ1-2,TGTGCCAGCAGCAATCCGGGACAGGGGCGAGGCTACACCTTC,CASSNPGQGRGYTF
TRBV7-9,-,-,TRBJ1-5,TGTGCCTTTCTAATAATTGGGCAGGGTTTAAAGTGGCCCCAGCATTTT,CAFLIIGQGLKWPQHF
TRBV18,-,TRBD1,TRBJ1-4,TGTGCCAGCTCACCATTCGACAGGGCAGCTAATGAAAAACTGTTTTTT,CASSPFDRAANEKLFF
TRBV11-2,-,-,TRBJ1-6,TGTGCCAGCAGCTTAGGACCTCAGGGGAATTCACCCCTCCACTTT,CASSLGPQGNSPLHF
TRBV7-6,-,-,TRBJ1-1,TGTGCCAGCAGCGTGGGGGCAGGGGAACAAGCTGAAGCTTTCTTT,CASSVGAGEQAEAFF
TRBV15,-,-,TRBJ1-1,TGTGCCACCAGCAGAGATCGTCAGGCGAACACTGAAGCTTTCTTT,CATSRDRQANTEAFF
TRBV7-3,-,-,TRBJ2-1,TGTGCCAGCAGCTTTAGCGGCAGCTCCTACAATGAGCAGTTCTTC,CASSFSGSSYNEQFF
TRBV7-9,-,-,TRBJ2-5,TGTGCCAGCAGCTCGGAGACCCAGTACTTC,CASSSETQYF
TRBV27,-,TRBD2,TRBJ2-7,TGTGCCAGCAGTTGGAGGATTAGCGGGAGGGCCTGGGAGCAGTACTTC,CASSWRISGRAWEQYF
TRBV27,-,-,TRBJ2-3,TGTGCCAGCAGTTTATTGAGGACAGCAACAGATACGCAGTATTTT,CASSLLRTATDTQYF
TRBV7-3,-,TRBD1,TRBJ1-1,TGTGCCAGCAGCTCGGGACAGGGAGTCACTGAAGCTTTCTTT,CASSSGQGVTEAFF
TRBV25-1,-,TRBD1,TRBJ2-7,TGTGCCAGCAGATCCGGGACAGGGGGTTTTAGCGAGCAGTACTTC,CASRSGTGGFSEQYF
TRBV6-6,-,TRBD1,TRBJ1-1,TGTGCCAGCAGAATGCCGGGACAGGGGGCGGGCACTGAAGCTTTCTTT,CASRMPGQGAGTEAFF
TRBV18,-,-,TRBJ2-5,TGTGCCAGCTCACCAGGCACCACGCAAGAGACCCAGTACTTC,CASSPGTTQETQYF
TRBV11-3,few,TRBD1,TRBJ2-2,TGTGCCAGCAGCCATGGGACAGGGCACACCGGGGAGCTGTTTTTT,CASSHGTGHTGELFF
TRBV2,-,TRBD2,TRBJ2-3,TGTGCCAGCAGGGGGACTAGCGGGGATGTTACGCAGTATTTT,CASRGTSGDVTQYF
TRBV5-5,once,TRBD1,TRBJ2-2,TGTGCCAGCCAAGGACAGGGGTACACCGGGGAGCTGTTTTTT,CASQGQGYTGELFF
TRBV7-8,-,-,TRBJ2-5,TGTGCCAGCAGCCCCATTAGGAGGACGCGGGACCCCCAAGAGACCCAGTACTTC,CASSPIRRTRDPQETQYF
TRBV4-2,-,TRBD1,TRBJ1-2,TGTGCCAGCAGGCTCGATCGCTCCGGGACAGTGCCCTATGGCTACACCTTC,CASRLDRSGTVPYGYTF
TRBV13,once,TRBD1,TRBJ2-5,TGTGCCAGCAGCACCCGAGACAGGGGTGAGACCCAGTACTTC,CASSTRDRGETQYF
TRBV7-9,-,TRBD1,TRBJ2-6,TGTGCCAGCAGCTTAGGTAACAGGGGGCGGTTAACTGGGGCCAACGTCCTGACTTTC,CASSLGNRGRLTGANVLTF
TRBV28,-,-,TRBJ1-5,TGTGCCAGCAGCCTCCCCATACAGGGTCTAAATCAGCCCCAGCATTTT,CASSLPIQGLNQPQHF
TRBV27,-,-,TRBJ1-5,TGTGCCACCCGGCCGGCAGGATTCAATCAGCCCCAGCATTTT,CATRPAGFNQPQHF